Listed below are T cell receptor beta chains from one sample, sequenced in a study of post-analysis software for immune sequencing data. TCRdb recomputed calls from the PCR reads with MiXCR, one row per CDR3 protein. The table shows 350,000 to 500,000 distinct CDR3 sequences, with 35% to 45% occurring only once. The material sequenced was blood. Receptors were obtained from a girl aged 2-15 years with multiple sclerosis. Each CDR3 is given with its conserved first and last residue. The D gene is left open where the match is weak. A row's size may be missing; if present it is once, few, many or a size class.

d_gene	j_gene	v_gene	abundance	CDR3nt	CDR3aa
.	TRBJ1-2	TRBV29-1	few	TGCAGCGTTACTGATGAGGGACCCTATGGCTACACCTTC	CSVTDEGPYGYTF
.	TRBJ1-1	TRBV5-1	.	TGCGCCAGCAGCCGGGGGGGGCTCACTGAAGCTTTCTTT	CASSRGGLTEAFF
.	TRBJ2-7	TRBV6-5	.	TGTGCCAGCAGGGAGGAGTTGGCCTACGAGCAGTACTTC	CASREELAYEQYF
TRBD2	TRBJ2-3	TRBV19	few	TGTGCCAGTAGTATCGGACTAGCGGCACGCACAGATACGCAGTATTTT	CASSIGLAARTDTQYF
TRBD1	TRBJ2-1	TRBV3-1	.	TGTGCCAGCAGCCAACCACAGGGGGCCAATGAGCAGTTCTTC	CASSQPQGANEQFF
TRBD2	TRBJ2-7	TRBV10-3	.	TGTGCCATCAGTGAGGGTGGCGGGAGCCCCTACGAGCAGTACTTC	CAISEGGGSPYEQYF
.	TRBJ2-1	TRBV4-2	.	TGTGCCAGCAGCCGTGGACAGAACTACAATGAGCAGTTCTTC	CASSRGQNYNEQFF
.	TRBJ1-5	TRBV27	few	TGTGCCAGCAGTTTATATCTTGATAGCAATCAGCCCCAGCATTTT	CASSLYLDSNQPQHF
.	TRBJ2-3	TRBV6-2/TRBV6-3	few	TGTGCCAGCAGTTTGGTTACATATCCCCCAGATACGCAGTATTTT	CASSLVTYPPDTQYF
.	TRBJ1-2	TRBV7-8	.	TGTGCCAGCAGCTTAGGTCCGCGGACGTCCGGCTACACCTTC	CASSLGPRTSGYTF
.	TRBJ1-1	TRBV5-1	.	TGCGCCAGCAGCTCAGGAAACACAGGGTGGGGGACTGAAGCTTTCTTT	CASSSGNTGWGTEAFF
.	TRBJ2-3	TRBV27	few	TGTGCCAGCAGTTTATCAATAGGGTGGAGAGATACGCAGTATTTT	CASSLSIGWRDTQYF
.	TRBJ2-7	TRBV5-1	.	TGCGCCAGCAGCTTGGAGGGGCCTTCGTGGGGTTCGATCTACGAGCAGTACTTC	CASSLEGPSWGSIYEQYF
TRBD2	TRBJ2-5	TRBV29-1	.	TGCAGCGTTGGGATGGCGGGAGCTGTGGGAGAGACCCAGTACTTC	CSVGMAGAVGETQYF
.	TRBJ2-3	TRBV2	few	TGTGCCAGCAGTGGGACCGGCGCGGATACGCAGTATTTT	CASSGTGADTQYF
.	TRBJ1-1	TRBV14	.	TGTGCCAGCAGCCAAAACATGAACACTGAAGCTTTCTTT	CASSQNMNTEAFF
.	TRBJ2-7	TRBV28	.	TGTGCCAGCGCTTCGGCAGGTGTCGTCTACGAGCAGTACTTC	CASASAGVVYEQYF
TRBD1	TRBJ2-5	TRBV7-7	few	TGTGCCAGCAGCCCCGACAGGGGGGTGGCAGAGACCCAGTACTTC	CASSPDRGVAETQYF
.	TRBJ1-2	TRBV7-9	.	TGTGCCAGCAGCTTAGCGACCGGGTTCTATGGCTACACCTTC	CASSLATGFYGYTF
TRBD1	TRBJ1-5	TRBV20-1	.	TGCAGTGCTAGATCCACCCCGACAGGGTTGCGGGTCAAGCCCCAGCATTTT	CSARSTPTGLRVKPQHF
TRBD1	TRBJ2-3	TRBV12-3/TRBV12-4	few	TGTGCCAGCGGGATCGACAGGGGGGCAGATACGCAGTATTTT	CASGIDRGADTQYF
.	TRBJ1-2	TRBV20-1	few	TGCAGTGCTAGAAACATAAACTATGGCTACACCTTC	CSARNINYGYTF
.	TRBJ1-4	TRBV5-1	few	TGCGCCAGCAGGGGTACGCCGGCAACTAATGAAAAACTGTTTTTT	CASRGTPATNEKLFF
.	TRBJ1-2	TRBV29-1	few	TGCAGCGTACAGGGTCATCCCTTTGGGGGCTACACCTTC	CSVQGHPFGGYTF
.	TRBJ2-1	TRBV29-1	.	TGCAGCGCGAAGGGGGGGGACCGATACAATGAGCAGTTCTTC	CSAKGGDRYNEQFF
.	TRBJ2-1	TRBV2	few	TGTGCCAGCAGTGAAAGGCGGGGACTCTCCTACAATGAGCAGTTCTTC	CASSERRGLSYNEQFF
.	TRBJ2-7	TRBV5-1	few	TGCGCCAGCAGCTTGTCAGGTTTCCCCTACGGGCAGTACTTC	CASSLSGFPYGQYF
TRBD1	TRBJ2-7	TRBV29-1	.	TGCAGCGCAATGGACAGGGAGAGTTACGAGCAGTACTTC	CSAMDRESYEQYF
.	TRBJ1-2	TRBV7-2	.	TGTGCCAGCAGCCCGCTCTGGAACAGGGCAGGGTACGGCTACACCTTC	CASSPLWNRAGYGYTF
.	TRBJ1-5	TRBV20-1	.	TGCAGTGCTAGAGATTCCGTGGACAACGATCAGCCCCAGCATTTT	CSARDSVDNDQPQHF
.	TRBJ2-1	TRBV5-1	.	TGCGCCAGCAGCTTGGCTTTGAGTTCGGGACACAATGAGCAGTTCTTC	CASSLALSSGHNEQFF
TRBD1	TRBJ1-1	TRBV28	.	TGTGCCAGCATCGTCGGACCGAGGGGGCTGGGCACTGAAGCTTTCTTT	CASIVGPRGLGTEAFF
.	TRBJ2-5	TRBV5-1	.	TGCGCCAGCAGCTTGGTGAGCGACGGAGAGACCCAGTACTTC	CASSLVSDGETQYF
.	TRBJ2-5	TRBV6-5	.	TGTGCCAGCAGTTACTCGATGGGGGCCGTGCTAAAAGAGACCCAGTACTTC	CASSYSMGAVLKETQYF
TRBD1	TRBJ1-1	TRBV10-3	.	TGTGCCATCAGTGAGGAGACAGGGGGAAGGACTGAAGCTTTCTTT	CAISEETGGRTEAFF
.	TRBJ2-3	TRBV20-1	.	TGCAGTGCAAAGACTAGGGATTTGGATACGCAGTATTTT	CSAKTRDLDTQYF
.	TRBJ2-3	TRBV9	.	TGTGCCAGCAGCGTAGTAATAGGAAGCACAGATACGCAGTATTTT	CASSVVIGSTDTQYF
.	TRBJ2-1	TRBV7-9	few	TGTGCCAGCAGCCCAACTCGAGGCAGGGGGGGAAATGAGCAGTTCTTC	CASSPTRGRGGNEQFF
.	TRBJ1-2	TRBV7-9	few	TGTGCCAGCAGCTTAAGCGACCGAAGCTATGGCTACACCTTC	CASSLSDRSYGYTF
.	TRBJ2-1	TRBV7-2	few	TGTGCCAGCAGCTTAGGTGGGGGGGCCAGCAATGAGCAGTTCTTC	CASSLGGGASNEQFF
.	TRBJ2-5	TRBV4-1	.	TGCGCCAGCAGCCCCGTAATAGTCCGAGAGACCCAGTACTTC	CASSPVIVRETQYF
.	TRBJ2-7	TRBV28	few	TGTGCCAGCAGCCCTCCTGGGGACTACGAGCAGTACTTC	CASSPPGDYEQYF
.	TRBJ2-5	TRBV24-1	few	TGTGCCACCAGTTTACCGATGGGGGGACAAGAGACCCAGTACTTC	CATSLPMGGQETQYF
.	TRBJ1-1	TRBV7-6	.	TGTGCCAGCAGCGCTCCCCCCCTAGGGCGGAACACTGAAGCTTTCTTT	CASSAPPLGRNTEAFF
TRBD1	TRBJ2-1	TRBV7-9	.	TGTGCCAGCAGGCTGGCAGGGGGCAGAAGCGATGAGCAGTTCTTC	CASRLAGGRSDEQFF